Below are 27 T cell receptor beta chains sequenced from a single sample in a study of blood T cell repertoires in COVID-19. Libraries were prepared by immunoSEQ multiplex PCR; TCRdb keeps only in-frame clonotypes and omits some of them. The sample records about 150,000 clones, around 90% being singletons. What was sequenced was peripheral blood. The receptors come from a human donor with COVID-19, enrolled during active disease. The donor label of this sample is uncertain.

The J gene is TRBJ2-2, the V gene TRBV12-3 or TRBV12-4; D possibly corresponds to TRBD2 (7 bases). V dropped 6 bases and J dropped 5 bases, with 10 bases sitting between them. CDR3 size: 13 residues. The CDR3 reads CASRRGGTGELFF. The CDR3 DNA reads as TGTGCCAGCAGGAGGGGGGGTACCGGGGAGCTGTTTTTT.

The chain joins TRBV9 to TRBJ1-1; D possibly corresponds to TRBD1 (6 bases). CDR3 size: 16 residues. The V and J ends lost 0 bases and 7 bases respectively, with 19 bases between them. Germline values: CDR1 SGDLS, CDR2 YYNGEE. As DNA, the CDR3 is TGTGCCAGCAGCGTAGTCCAGCCGACAGGCGTAAGTGAAGCTTTCTTT. Its protein product is CASSVVQPTGVSEAFF.

The CDR3 spells CASSVGGGSDTQYF. The CDR3 region has the DNA TGCGCCAGCAGTGTTGGCGGGGGATCAGATACGCAGTATTTT. The J gene is TRBJ2-3, the V gene TRBV10-2, with 7 bases identical to TRBD2. With 4 bases clipped from V and 4 bases from J, the junction kept 5 bases outside the gene matches. CDR1 and CDR2 from the germline V gene are WSHSY and SAAADI. The CDR3 sequence is 14 residues long.

The CDR3 DNA reads TGTGCCAGCAGCTTGGCAGGGGACACTGAAGCTTTCTTT. Protein: CASSLAGDTEAFF. The V and J genes are TRBV7-9 and TRBJ1-1; D perhaps matches TRBD1 (6 bases). V lost 3 bases and J lost 3, with 8 bases in between. The CDR3 extends over 13 amino acids. CDR1 is SEHNR, CDR2 FQNEAQ, per germline (reference sequence).

The rearrangement links TRBV6-4 to TRBJ2-3; 12 bases line up with TRBD2. The ends lost 0 bases at V and 5 bases at J; junction bases unmatched: 3. This CDR3 has 16 residues. The germline gives CDR1 MRHNA, CDR2 SNTAGT. The CDR3 DNA reads as TGTGCCAGCAGTGACTCGAGACTAGCGGGAGTAGATACGCAGTATTTT. It yields the protein CASSDSRLAGVDTQYF.

The rearrangement links TRBV10-3 to TRBJ2-2, with TRBD2 matching over 12 bases. Germline V gene data show CDR1 as ENHRY and CDR2 as SYGVKD. The CDR3 has 16 amino acids. V dropped 7 bases and J dropped 0; count of bases not matched to a gene: 3. The CDR3 coding sequence is TGTGCCATCACGGCTAGCGGGGGGGCGAACACCGGGGAGCTGTTTTTT. Translating it yields CAITASGGANTGELFF.

The chain has TRBV19 and TRBJ1-5; a possible D gene is TRBD1 (5 bases). CDR1 and CDR2 (germline): LNHDA, SQIVND (reference sequence). The CDR3 is 15 amino acids. V shed 3 bases and J shed 6 bases, with 15 bases lying between them. In DNA, the CDR3 is TGTGCCAGTAGTATGACAGCGGGGAGTATTCAGCCCCAGCATTTT. It translates to CASSMTAGSIQPQHF.

This chain uses TRBV5-4 with TRBJ1-2, with a weak D call TRBD1 (6 bases). The CDR3 loop spans 13 amino acids. Germline V CDR1 and CDR2: SGHNT, YYREEE (reference sequence). With 5 bases removed from V and 8 bases from J, the gap between germline ends came to 16 bases. CDR3 loop: CASRPGGLEGYTF. CDR3 nucleotide sequence: TGTGCCAGCAGACCGGGGGGCCTGGAAGGCTACACCTTC. The variable domain in full, completed from reference TRBV5-4 and TRBJ1-2, reads ETGVTQSPTHLIKTRGQQVTLRCSSQSGHNTVSWYQQALGQGPQFIFQYYREEENGRGNFPPRFSGLQFPNYSSELNVNALELDDSALYLCASRPGGLEGYTFGSGTRLTVV.

The chain uses TRBV20-1 and TRBJ1-3, with no clear D. Per the germline V gene, CDR1 is DFQATT and CDR2 is SNEGSKA (reference sequence). The CDR3 spans 11 residues. Trimming pared 5 bases from V and 3 bases from J, leaving 5 bases between. The DNA for the CDR3 is TGCAGTGCTCTCGGTGGAAACACCATATATTTT. Translating it yields CSALGGNTIYF.

This clone came up once. This chain links TRBV3-1 (or the pseudogene TRBV3-2) with TRBJ1-4, with a tentative D call TRBD1 (5 bases). CDR3 length equals 14 residues. V gave up 1 base and J gave up 6 bases, with 9 bases separating them. Germline V gives CDR1 LGHDT, CDR2 YNNKEL (reference sequence). CDR3 coding DNA: TGTGCCAGCAGCCAAGGGGGGGGAGATGAAAAACTGTTTTTT. Its protein is CASSQGGGDEKLFF.

This chain uses TRBV7-6 with TRBJ2-7, with 10 nucleotides matching TRBD1. Per the germline V gene, CDR1 is SGHVS and CDR2 is FNYEAQ. V dropped 5 bases and J dropped 1; count of bases not matched to a gene: 11. CDR3 length equals 17 residues. As DNA, the CDR3 is TGTGCCAGCAGCCCTCACCCCCCGGGACAGGGGTCCTACGAGCAGTACTTC. Protein product: CASSPHPPGQGSYEQYF.

J is TRBJ2-5 and V is TRBV6-6, with 9 bases fitting TRBD1. J gave up 5 bases and V 7 bases, and 5 bases lay outside the gene matches. The germline V gene has CDR1 MNHNY and CDR2 SVGAGI (reference sequence). The CDR3 extends over 13 amino acids. CDR3 in DNA: TGTGCCAGCAATACAGGGGGCTGGGAGACCCAGTACTTC. Translating it yields CASNTGGWETQYF.

This chain joins TRBV10-3 and TRBJ1-5, with a tentative D call TRBD1 (5 bases). The CDR3 runs 16 residues. Trimming took 9 bases from V and 4 from J, leaving 22 bases between them. Germline values: CDR1 ENHRY, CDR2 SYGVKD. CDR3 in DNA: TGTGCCATATACACGAGGGGATGGGGGGGGAATCAGCCCCAGCATTTT. Residues: CAIYTRGWGGNQPQHF.

The chain recombines TRBV18 with TRBJ2-2, with unresolved D. The CDR3 sequence is 14 residues long. Germline values: CDR1 KGHSH, CDR2 LQKENI. Between the trimmed V and J ends, which lost 2 bases and 5 bases, there was a span of 9 bases. CDR3 residues: CASSPRVETGELFF. Written as DNA, the CDR3 is TGTGCCAGCTCACCAAGAGTCGAGACCGGGGAGCTGTTTTTT. The entire variable domain, with the rest obtained from reference TRBV18 and TRBJ2-2, is as follows: NAGVMQNPRHLVRRRGQEARLRCSPMKGHSHVYWYRQLPEEGLKFMVYLQKENIIDESGMPKERFSAEFPKEGPSILRIQQVVRGDSAAYFCASSPRVETGELFFGEGSRLTVL.

This chain links TRBV18 with TRBJ2-7; tentatively, D is TRBD1 (8 bases). This CDR3 has 16 amino acids. Germline V CDR1 and CDR2: KGHSH, LQKENI. The V and J ends lost 3 bases and 6 bases respectively, with 21 bases between them. The CDR3 region is CASSPPGGQGPSEQYF. DNA for the CDR3: TGTGCCAGCTCACCGCCGGGAGGACAGGGTCCTTCCGAGCAGTACTTC.

This clone was detected once. V is TRBV15 and J is TRBJ1-3; possibly TRBD1 for D (5 bases). Germline assignment: CDR1 LNHNV and CDR2 YYDKDF (reference sequence). The CDR3 covers 15 residues. V was shortened by 0 bases and J by 4 bases, with 10 bases between the two germline ends. CDR3 nucleotides: TGTGCCACCAGCAGAGATCGGCAGGGCGGAAACACCATATATTTT. It is translated as CATSRDRQGGNTIYF.

The chain recombines TRBV7-9 with TRBJ1-2, with D hard to call. Germline V gives CDR1 SEHNR, CDR2 FQNEAQ (reference sequence). The CDR3 totals 13 residues. The V gene lost 2 bases and the J gene lost 3 bases, with 7 bases spanning the gap. In DNA form, the CDR3 reads TGTGCCAGCAGCTTACCGGAGTACTATGGCTACACCTTC. Translating it yields CASSLPEYYGYTF.

A word on this clone: One end of the junction varies from germline; a read error may be responsible. DNA of the CDR3: TGTGCCAGCGGCCAAGAGGGCCAGGGGAACACTGAAGCTTTCTTT. Protein: CASGQEGQGNTEAFF. The V gene is TRBV3-1 (or the pseudogene TRBV3-2), the J gene TRBJ1-1; a possible D gene is TRBD1 (5 bases). CDR3 length: 15 residues. Germline V gene sequence: CDR1 LGHDT, CDR2 YNNKEL (reference sequence).

The genes are TRBV28 and TRBJ2-7; 7 bases map to TRBD1. This CDR3 is 15 amino acids long. V gave up 3 bases and J gave up 4 bases; unmatched junction bases: 9. The germline CDR1 and CDR2 sequences are MDHEN and SYDVKM. The CDR3 DNA sequence: TGTGCCAGCAGTTTCTTTTCAGGGGGTTATTACGAGCAGTACTTC. Its protein is CASSFFSGGYYEQYF. The whole variable domain, filled in from reference TRBV28 and TRBJ2-7, reads DVKVTQSSRYLVKRTGEKVFLECVQDMDHENMFWYRQDPGLGLRLIYFSYDVKMKEKGDIPEGYSVSREKKERFSLILESASTNQTSMYLCASSFFSGGYYEQYFGPGTRLTVT.

The rearrangement links TRBV19 to TRBJ1-1; TRBD1 matches 10 bases. The CDR3 has 12 amino acids. Germline lookup yields CDR1 LNHDA and CDR2 SQIVND (reference sequence). The J segment lost 5 bases and the V segment lost 10 bases, leaving 4 bases of the junction unmatched. The CDR3 nucleotides are TGTGCCATAAGGACAGGGGGAACTGAAGCTTTCTTT. Translating gives CAIRTGGTEAFF.

The rearrangement joins TRBV7-3 to TRBJ1-2; the D gene is possibly TRBD1 (5 bases). In germline, CDR1 is SGHTA, CDR2 FQGTGA. CDR3 length equals 15 residues. Trimming removed 5 bases at V and 1 base at J, with 14 bases between. The CDR3: CASSLPQGSNYGYTF. The CDR3 nucleotides read TGTGCCAGCAGCCTACCTCAGGGTAGTAACTATGGCTACACCTTC.

This chain connects TRBV4-1 to TRBJ2-7, with 11 positions matching TRBD1. Germline V lookup: CDR1 MGHRA, CDR2 YSYEKL. This CDR3 is built from 15 residues. The V gene end was trimmed by 6 bases and the J gene end by 5 bases; junction bases not matched to a gene: 9. CDR3: CASSLGQGALDEQYF. CDR3 in DNA: TGCGCCAGCAGTCTTGGACAGGGGGCCCTCGACGAGCAGTACTTC.

The V gene is TRBV7-9, the J gene TRBJ1-1, with a tentative D call TRBD1 (6 bases). This CDR3 has 15 amino acids. V dropped 4 bases and J dropped 4 bases, with 16 bases sitting between them. The germline CDR1 and CDR2 sequences are SEHNR and FQNEAQ (reference sequence). CDR3 DNA sequence: TGTGCCAGCAGCTCGGCGGAAGGGGGTGGCACTGAAGCTTTCTTT. Encoded protein: CASSSAEGGGTEAFF.

The sample holds one count of this clone. The rearrangement links TRBV15 to TRBJ1-5, with D possibly being TRBD1 (6 bases). V was pared by 0 bases and J by 5 bases, with 11 bases between. This CDR3 is 15 amino acids long. Per germline, CDR1 LNHNV and CDR2 YYDKDF (reference sequence). CDR3 DNA: TGTGCCACCAGCAGAGAGAGGCCAGGGGATCAGCCCCAGCATTTT. Translated: CATSRERPGDQPQHF.

This chain joins TRBV2 and TRBJ2-7, with TRBD2 matching over 12 bases. The trim removed 3 bases at V and 6 bases at J, leaving 9 bases unmatched. The CDR3 consists of 16 residues. Germline CDR1 and CDR2: SNHLY and FYNNEI. CDR3: CASSDAPLAGGREQYF. CDR3 sequence (DNA): TGTGCCAGCAGTGATGCCCCCCTAGCGGGGGGGCGCGAGCAGTACTTC.

The chain has TRBV18 and TRBJ1-1; a weak D match, TRBD1 (5 bases). The V end was cut by 5 bases, the J end by 6 bases, with 22 bases between. This CDR3 is 16 amino acids long. Looked up from germline, CDR1 is KGHSH and CDR2 is LQKENI. The CDR3 nucleotides are TGTGCCAGCTCAGTTCGGCAGGGTCGCCAGGACGCTGAAGCTTTCTTT. Encoded protein: CASSVRQGRQDAEAFF.

The CDR3 spells CASSLGGHGYTF. CDR3 sequence (DNA): TGTGCCAGCAGCTTAGGGGGCCATGGCTACACCTTC. The chain combines TRBV7-2 with TRBJ1-2, with D possibly matching TRBD1 (5 bases). Trimming took 1 base from V and 6 from J, leaving 6 bases between them. The CDR3 extends over 12 amino acids. Germline CDR1 is SGHTA and CDR2 is FQGNSA.